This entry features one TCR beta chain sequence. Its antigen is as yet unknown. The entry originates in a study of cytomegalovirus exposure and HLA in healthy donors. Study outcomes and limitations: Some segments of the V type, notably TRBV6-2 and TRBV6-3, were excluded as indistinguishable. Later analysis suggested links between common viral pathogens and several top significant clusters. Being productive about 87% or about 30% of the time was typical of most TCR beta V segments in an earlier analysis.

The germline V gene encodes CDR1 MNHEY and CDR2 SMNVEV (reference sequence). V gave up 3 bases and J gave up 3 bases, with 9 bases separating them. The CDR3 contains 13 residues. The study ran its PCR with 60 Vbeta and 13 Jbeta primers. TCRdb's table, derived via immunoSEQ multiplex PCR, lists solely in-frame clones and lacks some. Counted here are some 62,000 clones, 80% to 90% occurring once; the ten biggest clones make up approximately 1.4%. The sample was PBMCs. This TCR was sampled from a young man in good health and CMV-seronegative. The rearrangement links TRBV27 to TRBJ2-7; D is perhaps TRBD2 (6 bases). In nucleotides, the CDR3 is TGTGCCAGCAGTTTCGGGACTTTCTACGAGCAGTACTTC. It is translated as CASSFGTFYEQYF.